This T cell receptor (beta chain) was profiled in a study of blood T cell repertoires in COVID-19. Overall study: From the United States, Italy and Spain came samples of acute and convalescent COVID-19.

In terms of age and location, participants ranged from roughly 18 to 90 years and lived in about 25 US areas. Participants reported their clinical history, and cohort assignment relied on those reports. Assay: immunoSEQ multiplex PCR; the TCRdb copy retains only in-frame clones and omits some. The table includes about 270,000 clones, 91% detected once. V dropped 5 bases and J dropped 0 bases, with 14 bases sitting between them. In germline, CDR1 is SQVTM, CDR2 ANQGSEA. The CDR3 sequence is 15 residues long. Specimen: PBMCs or T cells enriched from blood (not recorded which). The sequence was obtained from a man aged 40-55 years who had been exposed to COVID-19. The chain joins TRBV29-1 to TRBJ1-3, with a tentative D call TRBD1 (6 bases). CDR3 nucleotides: TGCAGCGTTCAGACAGGCCTTTCCTCTGGAAACACCATATATTTT. Its protein is CSVQTGLSSGNTIYF.